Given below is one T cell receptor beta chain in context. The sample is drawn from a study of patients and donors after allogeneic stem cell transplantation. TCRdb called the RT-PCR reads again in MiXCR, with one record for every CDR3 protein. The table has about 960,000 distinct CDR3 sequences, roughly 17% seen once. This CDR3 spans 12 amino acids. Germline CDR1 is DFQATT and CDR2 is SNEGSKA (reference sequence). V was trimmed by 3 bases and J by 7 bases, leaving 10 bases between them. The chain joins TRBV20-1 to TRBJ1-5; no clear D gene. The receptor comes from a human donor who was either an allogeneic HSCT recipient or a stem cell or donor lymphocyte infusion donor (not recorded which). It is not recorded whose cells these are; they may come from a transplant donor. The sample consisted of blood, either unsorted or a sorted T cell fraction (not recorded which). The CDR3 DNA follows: TGCAGTGCTAGGCAGACCACCCAGCCCCAGCATTTT. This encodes CSARQTTQPQHF.